This T cell receptor (beta chain) appears in the sequencing data of a study of blood T cell repertoires in COVID-19 (dated by TCRdb to the early 2020s). Regarding the complete study: Samples covering the acute and convalescent phases of COVID-19 were provided by collaborators in the United States, Italy and Spain. Where HLA class I and class II types were available, the types were taken from metadata supplied by the sample provider, not from assay-based typing. Sample metadata almost always included a de-identified subject ID, COVID-19 status, age in years and sex. Subjects who had been exposed to COVID-19, were actively infected with it, or had recovered from it provided the deeply sampled blood TCRbeta repertoires that made up the dataset. The repertoires were made available in a free public database intended to serve as a resource for research on the immune response to SARS-CoV-2. The samples were drawn from two sources: the first 160 participants of the ongoing ImmuneRACE study, and over 1,000 subjects contributed by 6 global collaborators. The prospective study material was composed of cDNA or gDNA derived from T cells, B-cell-depleted T cells, or PBMCs. Points the paper makes about the study in general: How much clinical and demographic metadata was included differed by source and by participant, and the metadata was provided uncurated.

Worth noting for this clone: Its antigen specificity is not known. The sample holds no much larger clone one base away, and base qualities are not on file.

The CDR3 spans 15 residues, from the cysteine through the phenylalanine. Only the CDR3 DNA is retained, 45 bases long and in frame from the first base. The V end gives up 0 bases and the J end 4 bases, leaving 6 bases in the junction not matched to a gene. The germline V gene supplies CDR1 SGHRS and CDR2 YFSETQ. TCRbeta CDR3 regions were amplified from genomic DNA by means of the immunoSEQ Assay, a bias-controlled multiplex PCR. The authors processed their data as follows. Nucleated cell counts per sample were estimated from amplification of reference gene primers within the assay. To quantify the absolute abundance of each unique TCRbeta CDR3 rearrangement, sequence reads were collapsed and filtered. For each sample, productive Simpson clonality was calculated as the square root of Simpson's diversity index over productive rearrangements. In TCRdb, the immuneACCESS table is reduced to in-frame sequences with V and J assigned. These tables do not hold every clone; where another copy was compared, an unresolved V gene accounts for under half, and the others remain unexplained. That table gives V, J and clone size, and the DNA gave D and trimming. The sample has about 300,000 clones on record, 89% of them singletons. Of the sample, 1.5% to 2% is held by the ten largest clones.

One collaborating source in Seattle enrolled patients during active infection and followed them longitudinally through the course of disease. Collaborating institutions collected whole blood in K2EDTA tubes following their own protocols. For TCRbeta analysis, collaborators shipped samples in one of three forms: frozen whole blood, isolated PBMCs, or DNA extracted from either of those sample types. The receptor comes from a woman aged 25 to 39 with COVID-19, enrolled during active disease. Sequencing input: peripheral blood. The chain uses TRBV5-1 and TRBJ2-5, with 7 bases in between that match TRBD2. In nucleotides, the sequence is TGCGCCAGCAGCTTGGCTCGGGGGAGGGCAGAGACCCAGTACTTC. Translated, it reads CASSLARGRAETQYF.